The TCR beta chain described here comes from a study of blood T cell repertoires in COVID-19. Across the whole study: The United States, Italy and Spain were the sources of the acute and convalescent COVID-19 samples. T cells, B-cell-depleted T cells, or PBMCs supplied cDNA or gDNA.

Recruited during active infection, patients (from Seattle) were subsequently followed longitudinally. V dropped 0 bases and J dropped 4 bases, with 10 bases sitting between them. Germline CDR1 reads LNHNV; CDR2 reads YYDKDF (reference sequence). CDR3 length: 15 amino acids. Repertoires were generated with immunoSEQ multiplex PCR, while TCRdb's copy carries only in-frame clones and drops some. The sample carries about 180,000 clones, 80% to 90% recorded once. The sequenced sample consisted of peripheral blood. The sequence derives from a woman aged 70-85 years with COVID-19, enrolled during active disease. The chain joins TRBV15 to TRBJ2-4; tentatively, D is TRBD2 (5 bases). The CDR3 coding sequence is TGTGCCACCAGCAGAGATCCGGGGTCTAAAAACATTCAGTACTTC. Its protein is CATSRDPGSKNIQYF.